A single sample is the source of the 19 T cell receptor beta chains below, sequenced in a study of T cells expressing NK-cell markers. TCRdb re-analyzed the 5' RACE reads; it lists each CDR3 protein once, without DNA. The listing contains roughly 390,000 distinct CDR3 sequences. The sample was blood T cells: a sorted CD56 or NKG2C T cell subset, CD4+ or CD8+ T cells, or bulk PBMC T cells (not recorded which). The origin of the receptors is a man between 18 and 69 years old in good health.

The chain uses TRBV11-2 and TRBJ2-3; the TCRdb call, TRBD2, lacks DNA for checking. CDR1 is SGHAT, CDR2 FQNNGV, per germline. The CDR3 loop spans 18 amino acids. The CDR3 protein is CASSLRPTSGENTDTQYF.

The V gene is TRBV12-3 or TRBV12-4, the J gene TRBJ2-7; TCRdb's D call of TRBD2 is untestable without DNA. CDR3 length: 13 residues. CDR3 sequence: CATSAGGPHEQYF.

The rearrangement links TRBV20-1 to TRBJ2-5; TCRdb indicates TRBD2, and absent DNA this call remains unverified. The germline V gene has CDR1 DFQATT and CDR2 SNEGSKA (reference sequence). The CDR3 has 16 residues. This chain's CDR3 is CSARGGVTGGVETQYF.

The chain joins TRBV7-8 to TRBJ2-3; TCRdb's assignment of TRBD2 cannot be checked, as there is no DNA. This CDR3 spans 14 amino acids. The germline CDR1 and CDR2 sequences are SGHVS and FQNEAQ. CDR3 region: CASSPSLGTDTQYF.

This chain links TRBV19 with TRBJ1-1; no DNA is available, so the TRBD1 call from TCRdb remains unchecked. This CDR3 contains 16 residues. Germline loops: CDR1 LNHDA, CDR2 SQIVND (reference sequence). The CDR3: CASKTVSNLMNTEAFF. The full variable domain, rest sourced from reference TRBV19 and TRBJ1-1, is DGGITQSPKYLFRKEGQNVTLSCEQNLNHDAMYWYRQDPGQGLRLIYYSQIVNDFQKGDIAEGYSVSREKKESFPLTVTSAQKNPTAFYLCASKTVSNLMNTEAFFGQGTRLTVV.

The chain uses TRBV27 and TRBJ1-2. Germline CDR1 MNHEY, CDR2 SMNVEV (reference sequence). The CDR3 sequence is 13 residues long. The CDR3 region is CASSRWTDYGYTF.

The genes are TRBV19 and TRBJ1-1; lacking DNA, the TRBD1 call made by TCRdb goes unchecked. The CDR3 has 14 residues. CDR1 and CDR2 from the germline V gene are LNHDA and SQIVND (reference sequence). This chain's CDR3 is CASSNRDRGFLAFF.

This chain links TRBV7-3 with TRBJ2-2; there is no DNA to check the TCRdb D call of TRBD1. Looked up from germline, CDR1 is SGHTA and CDR2 is FQGTGA. This CDR3 contains 16 residues. CDR3 region: CASSLMGRRGTGELFF. The full variable domain, completed using reference TRBV7-3 and TRBJ2-2, is GAGVSQTPSNKVTEKGKYVELRCDPISGHTALYWYRQSLGQGPEFLIYFQGTGAADDSGLPNDRFFAVRPEGSVSTLKIQRTERGDSAVYLCASSLMGRRGTGELFFGEGSRLTVL.

CDR3 in amino acids: CSVVAGTYGYTF. This chain joins TRBV29-1 and TRBJ1-2; the D gene TCRdb calls, TRBD1, cannot be checked with no DNA. Germline loops: CDR1 SQVTM, CDR2 ANQGSEA. The CDR3 consists of 12 residues.

The chain couples TRBV11-2 to TRBJ2-6. The V gene's germline CDR1 is SGHAT and CDR2 FQNNGV. The CDR3 is made up of 16 amino acids. The CDR3 region is CASSLGPVAGANVLTF. Using reference TRBV11-2 and TRBJ2-6 for the parts outside the CDR3, the full variable domain is EAGVAQSPRYKIIEKRQSVAFWCNPISGHATLYWYQQILGQGPKLLIQFQNNGVVDDSQLPKDRFSAERLKGVDSTLKIQPAKLEDSAVYLCASSLGPVAGANVLTFGAGSRLTVL.

The chain joins TRBV20-1 to TRBJ1-2. The CDR3 extends over 14 amino acids. Germline V gives CDR1 DFQATT, CDR2 SNEGSKA (reference sequence). CDR3 amino acids: CSARDRGIGYGYTF.

V usage is TRBV7-8 and J usage is TRBJ2-7; TCRdb names TRBD1, which stays unverified in the absence of DNA. Germline V gives CDR1 SGHVS, CDR2 FQNEAQ. The CDR3 length is 15 residues. CDR3 sequence: CASSGNRGVTYEQYF.

V usage is TRBV7-2 and J usage is TRBJ2-7. CDR3 length: 14 amino acids. Germline V gene sequence: CDR1 SGHTA, CDR2 FQGNSA. The CDR3 spells CASSLEIYSYEQYF.

The gene calls are TRBV19 and TRBJ2-7; TCRdb indicates TRBD1, and absent DNA this call remains unverified. Germline V gene sequence: CDR1 LNHDA, CDR2 SQIVND (reference sequence). This CDR3 is 17 amino acids long. The CDR3 protein is CASSAGTGGHKSYEQYF.

V gene TRBV25-1 combines with J gene TRBJ2-7; TCRdb's D call of TRBD1 is untestable without DNA. The germline CDR1 and CDR2 sequences are MGHDK and SYGVNS. This CDR3 contains 15 residues. Here the CDR3 reads CASSPQGQGQLEQYF.

CDR3 loop: CSASDPTSGGNEQFF. This chain links TRBV20-1 with TRBJ2-1; TCRdb proposes TRBD2, but this gene call is untestable without DNA. Germline loops: CDR1 DFQATT, CDR2 SNEGSKA (reference sequence). The CDR3 is 15 residues long.

This chain links TRBV6-2 or TRBV6-3 with TRBJ2-7; the D gene TCRdb calls, TRBD1, cannot be checked with no DNA. CDR1 is MNHEY, CDR2 SVGEGT, per germline. This CDR3 spans 15 amino acids. CDR3 sequence reads: CATIRGGGRTYEQYF.

The chain uses TRBV11-2 and TRBJ2-1; TCRdb's D call, TRBD2, is unchecked because there is no DNA. The CDR3 runs 15 residues. The germline CDR1 and CDR2 sequences are SGHAT and FQNNGV. CDR3 loop: CASSGSSGGAAEQFF. Full variable domain (outside the CDR3, taken from reference TRBV11-2 and TRBJ2-1): EAGVAQSPRYKIIEKRQSVAFWCNPISGHATLYWYQQILGQGPKLLIQFQNNGVVDDSQLPKDRFSAERLKGVDSTLKIQPAKLEDSAVYLCASSGSSGGAAEQFFGPGTRLTVL.

The chain carries TRBV14 and TRBJ2-1. This CDR3 is built from 13 residues. Germline V gene lookup returns CDR1 SGHDN and CDR2 FVKESK. The CDR3 reads CASSQVLGHEQFF.